This T cell receptor (beta chain) is from a study of blood T cell repertoires in COVID-19. The CDR3 consists of 13 residues. CDR1 and CDR2 from the germline V gene are SGHTA and FQGNSA. The V end lost 5 bases, the J end lost 4 bases, and 6 bases lay between the germline ends. The data were produced by immunoSEQ multiplex PCR, yet TCRdb's version contains in-frame clones alone and is incomplete. The table records some 150,000 clones, approximately 87% of them present only once. The origin of this receptor is a woman aged 30 to 39 with acute COVID-19. The chain uses TRBV7-2 and TRBJ1-6; possible D gene TRBD1, 6 bases. The specimen was PBMCs or T cells enriched from blood (not recorded which). CDR3 sequence: CASSGQYNSPLHF. For the CDR3, the DNA is TGTGCCAGCAGCGGACAGTATAATTCACCCCTCCACTTT.